This is a list of T cell receptor beta chains from one sample in a study of T cell responses to AZD1222 COVID-19 vaccine. Sequencing used immunoSEQ multiplex PCR; TCRdb keeps in-frame clones, though not all of them. The profile shows around 90,000 clones, about 88% of them singletons. This material consisted of peripheral blood, taken on day 0 of AZD1222 vaccination. All receptors derive from an adult in good health. Each CDR3 is given with its conserved first and last residue. A D gene is named only where the DNA matches it firmly. Size is omitted from some rows. Given values are once, few, many or a class for expanded clones.

j_call,cdr3_length,d_call,clone_size,v_call,cdr3_aa,cdr3_nt
TRBJ2-5,15,TRBD2,NA,TRBV10-3,CAIRGASGAQETQYF,TGTGCCATCAGGGGGGCTAGCGGGGCACAAGAGACCCAGTACTTC
TRBJ2-5,16,TRBD1,NA,TRBV7-2,CASSLVGGQGLETQYF,TGTGCCAGCAGCTTAGTGGGGGGACAGGGGTTGGAGACCCAGTACTTC
TRBJ1-2,13,TRBD1,NA,TRBV19,CASSIGQGYGYTF,TGTGCCAGTAGTATAGGACAGGGCTATGGCTACACCTTC
TRBJ2-7,16,TRBD1,NA,TRBV9,CASSVAGQGFAYEQYF,TGTGCCAGCAGCGTAGCGGGACAGGGGTTTGCCTACGAGCAGTACTTC
TRBJ1-6,14,NA,NA,TRBV4-2,CASSQDPANSPLHF,TGTGCCAGCAGCCAAGACCCAGCAAATTCACCCCTCCACTTT
TRBJ2-7,20,TRBD1,NA,TRBV19,CASSATSNTFGDRGPYEQYF,TGTGCCAGTAGTGCAACTTCAAACACCTTTGGGGACAGGGGGCCCTACGAGCAGTACTTC
TRBJ2-7,14,NA,NA,TRBV3-1/TRBV3-2,CASSQDPTSYEQYF,TGTGCCAGCAGCCAAGATCCCACCTCCTACGAGCAGTACTTC
TRBJ2-1,17,TRBD2,NA,TRBV4-2,CASSPRGIAGGNNEQFF,TGTGCCAGCAGCCCCAGGGGGATAGCGGGGGGTAACAATGAGCAGTTCTTC
TRBJ2-1,15,TRBD2,few,TRBV7-2,CASSFQAGRYNEQFF,TGTGCCAGCAGCTTCCAAGCGGGGCGGTACAATGAGCAGTTCTTC
TRBJ2-7,11,NA,once,TRBV5-1,CASSLGNEQYF,TGCGCCAGCAGCTTGGGAAACGAGCAGTACTTC
TRBJ1-6,14,TRBD1,NA,TRBV2,CASRGGQLNSPLHF,TGTGCCAGCAGGGGGGGACAGCTCAATTCACCCCTCCACTTT
TRBJ1-4,15,TRBD1,NA,TRBV6-5,CASSYQGGLNEKLFF,TGTGCCAGCAGTTACCAAGGGGGCCTTAATGAAAAACTGTTTTTT